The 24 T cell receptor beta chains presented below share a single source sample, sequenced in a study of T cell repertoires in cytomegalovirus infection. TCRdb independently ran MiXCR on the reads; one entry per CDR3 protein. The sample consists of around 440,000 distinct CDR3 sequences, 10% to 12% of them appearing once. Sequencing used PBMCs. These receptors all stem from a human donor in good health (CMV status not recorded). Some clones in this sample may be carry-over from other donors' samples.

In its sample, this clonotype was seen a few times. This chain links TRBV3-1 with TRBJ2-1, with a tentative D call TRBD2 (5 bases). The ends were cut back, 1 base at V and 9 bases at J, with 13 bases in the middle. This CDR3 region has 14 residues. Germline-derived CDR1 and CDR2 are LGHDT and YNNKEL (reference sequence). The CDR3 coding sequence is TGTGCCAGCAGCCAAGCGGCCGTACGGGGTGAGCAGTTCTTC. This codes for CASSQAAVRGEQFF.

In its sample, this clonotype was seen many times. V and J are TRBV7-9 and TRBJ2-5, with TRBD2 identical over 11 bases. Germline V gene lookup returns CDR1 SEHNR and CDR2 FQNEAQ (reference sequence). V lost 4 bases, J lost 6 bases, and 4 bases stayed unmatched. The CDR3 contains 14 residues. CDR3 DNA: TGTGCCAGCAGCTCTCTAGCGGGGGGAAAGACCCAGTACTTC. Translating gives CASSSLAGGKTQYF. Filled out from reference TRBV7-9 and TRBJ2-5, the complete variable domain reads DTGVSQNPRHKITKRGQNVTFRCDPISEHNRLYWYRQTLGQGPEFLTYFQNEAQLEKSRLLSDRFSAERPKGSFSTLEIQRTEQGDSAMYLCASSSLAGGKTQYFGPGTRLLVL.

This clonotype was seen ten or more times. CDR3 sequence: CASKGQVLDGYTF. The CDR3 bases are TGTGCCAGCAAGGGACAGGTTCTTGATGGCTACACCTTC. The chain employs TRBV6-1 and TRBJ1-2, with 8 bases identical to TRBD1. This CDR3 has 13 residues. The trim removed 7 bases at V and 6 bases at J, leaving 7 bases unmatched. Looked up from germline, CDR1 is MNHNS and CDR2 is SASEGT.

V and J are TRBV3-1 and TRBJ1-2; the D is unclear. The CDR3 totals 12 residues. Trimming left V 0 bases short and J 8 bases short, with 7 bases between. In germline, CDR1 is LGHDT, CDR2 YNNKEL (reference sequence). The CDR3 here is CASSQDVSGYTF. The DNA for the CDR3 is TGTGCCAGCAGCCAAGATGTGTCCGGCTACACCTTC.

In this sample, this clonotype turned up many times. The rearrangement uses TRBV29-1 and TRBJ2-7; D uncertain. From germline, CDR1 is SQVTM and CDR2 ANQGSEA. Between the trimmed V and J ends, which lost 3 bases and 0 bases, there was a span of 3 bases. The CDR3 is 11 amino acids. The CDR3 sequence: CSVESSYEQYF. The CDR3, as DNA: TGCAGCGTTGAGTCCTCCTACGAGCAGTACTTC.

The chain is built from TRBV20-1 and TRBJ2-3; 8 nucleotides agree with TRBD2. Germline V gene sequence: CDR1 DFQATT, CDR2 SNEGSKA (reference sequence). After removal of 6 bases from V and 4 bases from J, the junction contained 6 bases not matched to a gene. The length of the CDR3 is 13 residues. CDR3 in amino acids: CSAPFGGADTQYF. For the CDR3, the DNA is TGCAGTGCCCCATTCGGGGGGGCAGATACGCAGTATTTT.

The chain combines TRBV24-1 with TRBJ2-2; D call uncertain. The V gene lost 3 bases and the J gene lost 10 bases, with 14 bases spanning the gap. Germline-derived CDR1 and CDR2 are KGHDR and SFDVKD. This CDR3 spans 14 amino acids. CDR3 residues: CATSDIGPYQELFF. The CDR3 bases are TGTGCCACCAGTGATATCGGACCGTACCAGGAGCTGTTTTTT.

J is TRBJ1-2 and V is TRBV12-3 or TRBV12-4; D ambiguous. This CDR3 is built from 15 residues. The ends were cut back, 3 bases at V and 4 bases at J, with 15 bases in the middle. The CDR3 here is CASSFGRGMAYGYTF. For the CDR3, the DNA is TGTGCCAGCAGTTTCGGACGTGGAATGGCCTATGGCTACACCTTC.

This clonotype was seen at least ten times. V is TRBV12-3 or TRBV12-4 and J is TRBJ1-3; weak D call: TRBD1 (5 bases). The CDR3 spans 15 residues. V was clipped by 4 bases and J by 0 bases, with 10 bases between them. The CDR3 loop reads CASSSEGTSGNTIYF. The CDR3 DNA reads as TGTGCCAGCAGTTCCGAGGGGACCTCTGGAAACACCATATATTTT.

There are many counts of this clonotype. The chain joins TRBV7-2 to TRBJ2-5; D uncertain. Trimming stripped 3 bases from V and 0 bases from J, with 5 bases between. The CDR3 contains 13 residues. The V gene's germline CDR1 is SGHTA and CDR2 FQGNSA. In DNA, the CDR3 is TGTGCCAGCAGCTTGTCTAACCAAGAGACCCAGTACTTC. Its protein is CASSLSNQETQYF.

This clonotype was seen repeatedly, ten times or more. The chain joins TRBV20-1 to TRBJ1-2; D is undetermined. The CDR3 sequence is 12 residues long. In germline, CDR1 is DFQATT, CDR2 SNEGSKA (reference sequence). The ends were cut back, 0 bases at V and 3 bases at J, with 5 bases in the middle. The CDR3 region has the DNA TGCAGTGCTAGAGAGGGTTACTATGGCTACACCTTC. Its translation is CSAREGYYGYTF.

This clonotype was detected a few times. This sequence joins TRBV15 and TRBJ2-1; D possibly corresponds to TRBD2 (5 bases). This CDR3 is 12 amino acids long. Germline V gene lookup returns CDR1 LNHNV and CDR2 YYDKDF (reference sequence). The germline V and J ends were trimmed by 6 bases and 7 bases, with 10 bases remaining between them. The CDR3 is CATRDYSNEQFF. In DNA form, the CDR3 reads TGTGCCACCAGAGACTACAGTAATGAGCAGTTCTTC.

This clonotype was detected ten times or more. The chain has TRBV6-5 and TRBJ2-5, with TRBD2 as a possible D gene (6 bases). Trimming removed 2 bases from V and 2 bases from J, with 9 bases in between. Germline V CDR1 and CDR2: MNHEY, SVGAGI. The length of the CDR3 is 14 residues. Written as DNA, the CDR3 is TGTGCCAGCAGTTACGGGACTGCACAAGAGACCCAGTACTTC. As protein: CASSYGTAQETQYF.

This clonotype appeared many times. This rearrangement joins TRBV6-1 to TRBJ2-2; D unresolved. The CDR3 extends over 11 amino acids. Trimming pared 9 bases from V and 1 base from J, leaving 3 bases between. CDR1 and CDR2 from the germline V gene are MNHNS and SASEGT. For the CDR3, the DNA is TGTGCCAGTATGAACACCGGGGAGCTGTTTTTT. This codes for CASMNTGELFF.

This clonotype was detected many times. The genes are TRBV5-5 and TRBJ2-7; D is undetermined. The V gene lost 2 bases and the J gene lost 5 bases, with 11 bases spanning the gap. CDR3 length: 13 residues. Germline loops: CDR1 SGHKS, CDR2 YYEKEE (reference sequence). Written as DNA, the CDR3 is TGTGCCAGCAGCTTACGGCCGCAGGACGAGCAGTACTTC. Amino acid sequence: CASSLRPQDEQYF.

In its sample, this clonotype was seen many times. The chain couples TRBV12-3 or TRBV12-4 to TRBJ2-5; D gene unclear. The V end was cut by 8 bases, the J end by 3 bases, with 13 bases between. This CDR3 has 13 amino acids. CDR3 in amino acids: CASGQGRKETQYF. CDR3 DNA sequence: TGTGCCAGCGGCCAAGGGCGCAAAGAGACCCAGTACTTC.

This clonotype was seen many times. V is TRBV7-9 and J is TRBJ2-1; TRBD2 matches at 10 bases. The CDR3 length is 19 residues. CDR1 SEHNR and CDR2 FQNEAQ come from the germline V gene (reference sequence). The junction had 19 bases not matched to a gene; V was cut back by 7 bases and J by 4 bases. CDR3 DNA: TGTGCCAGCACCGATCGGACAGGGCGAAGCGGGAGGGCTTACAATGAGCAGTTCTTC. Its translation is CASTDRTGRSGRAYNEQFF.

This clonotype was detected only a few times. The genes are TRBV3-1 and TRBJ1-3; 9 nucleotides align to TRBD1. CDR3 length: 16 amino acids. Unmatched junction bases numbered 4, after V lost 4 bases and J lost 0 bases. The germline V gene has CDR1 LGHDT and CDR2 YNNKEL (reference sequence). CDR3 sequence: CASSPGTGTSGNTIYF. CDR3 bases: TGTGCCAGCAGCCCCGGGACAGGGACCTCTGGAAACACCATATATTTT.

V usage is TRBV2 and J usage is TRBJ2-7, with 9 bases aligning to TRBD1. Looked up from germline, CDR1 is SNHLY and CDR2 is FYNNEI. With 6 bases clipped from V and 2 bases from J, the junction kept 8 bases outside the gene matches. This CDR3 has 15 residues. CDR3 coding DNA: TGTGCCAGCAGGCGTGGGACAGGGCTTACCTACGAGCAGTACTTC. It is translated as CASRRGTGLTYEQYF.

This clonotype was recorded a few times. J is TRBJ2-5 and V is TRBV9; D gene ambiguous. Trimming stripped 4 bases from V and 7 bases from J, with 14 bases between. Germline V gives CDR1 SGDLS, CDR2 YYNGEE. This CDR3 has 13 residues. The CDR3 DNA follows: TGTGCCAGCAGCTTCAGTAACGAAGGGACCCAGTACTTC. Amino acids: CASSFSNEGTQYF. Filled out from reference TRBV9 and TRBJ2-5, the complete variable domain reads DSGVTQTPKHLITATGQRVTLRCSPRSGDLSVYWYQQSLDQGLQFLIQYYNGEERAKGNILERFSAQQFPDLHSELNLSSLELGDSALYFCASSFSNEGTQYFGPGTRLLVL.

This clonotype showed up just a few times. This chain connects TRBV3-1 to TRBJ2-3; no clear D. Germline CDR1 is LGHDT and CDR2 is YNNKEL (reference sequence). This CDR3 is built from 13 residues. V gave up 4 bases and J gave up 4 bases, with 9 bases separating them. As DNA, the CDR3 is TGTGCCAGCAGCCCGTCGGAAGCAGATACGCAGTATTTT. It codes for CASSPSEADTQYF.

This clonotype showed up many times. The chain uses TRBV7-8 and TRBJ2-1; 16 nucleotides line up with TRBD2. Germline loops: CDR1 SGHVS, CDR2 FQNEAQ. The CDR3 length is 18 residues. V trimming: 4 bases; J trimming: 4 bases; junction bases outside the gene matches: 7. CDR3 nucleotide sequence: TGTGCCAGCAGCTCGGGACTAGCGGGGGGGAAACTTTACAATGAGCAGTTCTTC. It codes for CASSSGLAGGKLYNEQFF.

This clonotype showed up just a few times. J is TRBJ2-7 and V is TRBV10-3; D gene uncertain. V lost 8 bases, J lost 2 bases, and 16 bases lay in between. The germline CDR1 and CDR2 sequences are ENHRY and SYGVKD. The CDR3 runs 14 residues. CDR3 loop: CAISPTDNPYEQYF. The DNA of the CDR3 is TGTGCCATCTCGCCGACCGATAATCCCTACGAGCAGTACTTC.

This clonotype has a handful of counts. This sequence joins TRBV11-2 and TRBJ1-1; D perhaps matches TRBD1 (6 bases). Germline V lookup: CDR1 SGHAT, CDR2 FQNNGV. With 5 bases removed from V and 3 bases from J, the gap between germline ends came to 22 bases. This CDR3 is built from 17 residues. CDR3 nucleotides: TGTGCCAGCAGCCCGAATAGGGGGGGGCAGAAAGACACTGAAGCTTTCTTT. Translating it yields CASSPNRGGQKDTEAFF.